A single sample gave rise to the 15 T cell receptor beta chains below, sequenced in a study of cytomegalovirus exposure and HLA in healthy donors. The PCR was carried out with 60 Vbeta primers and 13 Jbeta primers. The method was immunoSEQ multiplex PCR; TCRdb's version includes in-frame clones alone and lacks a portion of them. This table has some 140,000 clones, around 79% appearing once. The source material was PBMCs. These receptors were collected from a young man in good health and CMV-seronegative.

This clone was seen more than once but under ten times. The genes are TRBV5-1 and TRBJ1-1; 7 bases line up with TRBD1. CDR3 size: 15 residues. Per germline, CDR1 SGHRS and CDR2 YFSETQ. The trim removed 0 bases at V and 4 bases at J, leaving 6 bases unmatched. CDR3 residues: CASSLVVRGSTEAFF. Written as DNA, the CDR3 is TGCGCCAGCAGCTTGGTGGTCAGGGGGAGCACTGAAGCTTTCTTT.

Only a few counts were recorded for this clone. The chain couples TRBV6-5 to TRBJ1-1; D not certain. From germline, CDR1 is MNHEY and CDR2 SVGAGI. Trimming removed 11 bases from V and 1 base from J, with 17 bases in between. The CDR3 totals 14 residues. CDR3 region: CASRPDWQNTEAFF. The CDR3 DNA sequence: TGTGCCTCACGCCCGGACTGGCAGAACACTGAAGCTTTCTTT.

The chain has TRBV6-5 and TRBJ2-7; D may be TRBD2 (5 bases). The length of the CDR3 is 14 residues. The germline V gene encodes CDR1 MNHEY and CDR2 SVGAGI. Trimming took 10 bases from V and 0 from J, leaving 16 bases between them. CDR3: CAISRALSSYEQYF. The CDR3 nucleotides read TGTGCCATCTCGAGGGCATTAAGCTCCTACGAGCAGTACTTC.

A single count supports this clone. This chain uses TRBV7-9 with TRBJ1-1; D is uncertain. V was trimmed by 0 bases and J by 7 bases, leaving 12 bases between them. Germline V gives CDR1 SEHNR, CDR2 FQNEAQ (reference sequence). The CDR3 is made up of 14 amino acids. The CDR3 sequence: CASSLAIRGREAFF. In nucleotides, the CDR3 is TGTGCCAGCAGCTTAGCAATTCGTGGGCGTGAAGCTTTCTTT.

The chain links TRBV11-2 to TRBJ2-7; tentatively, D is TRBD2 (5 bases). This CDR3 is 13 amino acids long. V was cut by 5 bases and J by 1 base, with 9 bases left in between. Germline V gene sequence: CDR1 SGHAT, CDR2 FQNNGV. The chain's CDR3 is CASSTGVSYEQYF. Here the CDR3 DNA reads TGTGCCAGCAGCACCGGGGTTTCCTACGAGCAGTACTTC.

This chain connects TRBV7-2 to TRBJ2-2; 7 nucleotides line up with TRBD1. J gave up 3 bases and V 0 bases, and 10 bases lay outside the gene matches. Germline CDR1 and CDR2: SGHTA and FQGNSA. This CDR3 region has 18 residues. In DNA form, the CDR3 reads TGTGCCAGCAGCTTAGCGAGGGGGCGGCGGAGTGACACCGGGGAGCTGTTTTTT. Encoded protein: CASSLARGRRSDTGELFF. Combining the CDR3 with reference TRBV7-2 and TRBJ2-2 gives the whole variable domain GAGVSQSPSNKVTEKGKDVELRCDPISGHTALYWYRQSLGQGLEFLIYFQGNSAPDKSGLPSDRFSAERTGGSVSTLTIQRTQQEDSAVYLCASSLARGRRSDTGELFFGEGSRLTVL.

J is TRBJ1-2 and V is TRBV20-1; D is uncertain. V was cut by 3 bases and J by 7 bases, with 9 bases left in between. This CDR3 contains 11 residues. Germline CDR1 and CDR2: DFQATT and SNEGSKA (reference sequence). CDR3 sequence: CSARLEGGYTF. The CDR3 DNA follows: TGCAGTGCTAGGCTAGAGGGTGGCTACACCTTC.

The chain is built from TRBV6-1 and TRBJ2-6; no firm D call. Between the trimmed V and J ends, which lost 4 bases and 0 bases, there was a span of 4 bases. Looked up from germline, CDR1 is MNHNS and CDR2 is SASEGT. The CDR3 has 14 amino acids. The CDR3 DNA is TGTGCCAGCAGTGCCCACTCTGGGGCCAACGTCCTGACTTTC. It codes for CASSAHSGANVLTF.

This clone has just a few counts. The chain links TRBV4-1 to TRBJ1-1; D unresolved. The CDR3 is 15 amino acids. With 6 bases removed from V and 6 bases from J, the gap between germline ends came to 20 bases. Per the germline V gene, CDR1 is MGHRA and CDR2 is YSYEKL. This CDR3 is CASSTYTTGNAEAFF. The CDR3 DNA follows: TGCGCCAGCAGTACTTATACTACGGGTAACGCTGAAGCTTTCTTT.

This rearrangement joins TRBV9 to TRBJ1-2, with D unresolved. The V end was cut by 6 bases, the J end by 4 bases, with 13 bases between. Germline V gene data show CDR1 as SGDLS and CDR2 as YYNGEE. This CDR3 contains 13 residues. The CDR3 DNA reads TGTGCCAGCATAAGCGATGGTGGCTATGGCTACACCTTC. Translated: CASISDGGYGYTF.

V is TRBV4-3 and J is TRBJ2-7, with unresolved D. V lost 3 bases and J 2 bases, leaving 8 bases between the germline ends. Germline CDR1 is LGHNA and CDR2 is YSLEER. This CDR3 has 13 residues. The CDR3 reads CASSHLVAYEQYF. The CDR3 region has the DNA TGCGCCAGCAGCCACCTCGTCGCCTACGAGCAGTACTTC.

The chain has TRBV18 and TRBJ1-4, with TRBD1 matching 10 bases. CDR3 length equals 19 residues. CDR1 and CDR2 from the germline V gene are KGHSH and LQKENI. With 6 bases clipped from V and 5 bases from J, the junction kept 18 bases outside the gene matches. CDR3 region: CASSPGQGHHRVSNEKLFF. In DNA, the CDR3 is TGTGCCAGCTCCCCGGGACAGGGGCACCACAGGGTCAGCAATGAAAAACTGTTTTTT.

The chain combines TRBV7-9 with TRBJ1-1, with D possibly being TRBD1 (6 bases). Trimming removed 5 bases from V and 0 bases from J, with 19 bases in between. The CDR3 is 17 amino acids. Germline V gene lookup returns CDR1 SEHNR and CDR2 FQNEAQ (reference sequence). The CDR3 DNA sequence: TGTGCCAGCAGCCCGCCGGGGGGCGAGTCCATGAACACTGAAGCTTTCTTT. It codes for CASSPPGGESMNTEAFF.

This rearrangement joins TRBV11-2 to TRBJ1-3, with 8 bases that match TRBD1. The J segment lost 7 bases and the V segment lost 6 bases, leaving 8 bases of the junction unmatched. The CDR3 extends over 14 amino acids. Germline V gene data show CDR1 as SGHAT and CDR2 as FQNNGV. CDR3 DNA sequence: TGTGCCAGCAGGTCCGGCAGGGGGCGGAACACCATATATTTT. It translates to CASRSGRGRNTIYF.

This clone was counted between two and nine times. A read error may account for a junction end that differs from germline. The CDR3 sequence is CSSSLGGTEAFF. CDR3 in DNA: TGTTCCAGCAGCCTCGGGGGGACTGAAGCTTTCTTT. This chain uses TRBV7-9 with TRBJ1-1; D possibly corresponds to TRBD1 (5 bases). This CDR3 is 12 amino acids long. Germline V CDR1 and CDR2: SEHNR, FQNEAQ (reference sequence).